The sequence of this T cell receptor (beta chain) was determined in a study of CD8+ T cells in alopecia areata. The overall study: Skin from roughly 6-13-month-old C3H/HeJ graft donors with spontaneous alopecia went to roughly 6-11-week-old female C3H/HeJ mice. Findings of the study overall: Scalp specimens additionally yield sequences from normal skin's resident alphabeta T cells.

Unmatched junction bases numbered 11, after V lost 6 bases and J lost 6 bases. From germline, CDR1 is NSHNY and CDR2 SYGAGN. The CDR3 contains 16 residues. Sorting relied on CD4, CD8alpha, NKG2D, NKG2ACE and other markers applied to pooled cutaneous lymph node cells. cDNA reverse transcribed from extracted RNA served as the sequencing template. The repertoire was sequenced with immunoSEQ multiplex PCR; TCRdb's copy has only in-frame clones and lacks some. This repertoire holds roughly 260,000 clones, and none appear only once. This clone was seen a handful of times. Its cognate antigen is unknown. Genes and germline are mouse. The read ends 4 residues shy of where the CDR3 ends; the end is completed using the germline J gene.

The rearrangement links TRBV13-1 to TRBJ2-2; 10 nucleotides line up with TRBD2. The receptor's source is a C3H/HeJ mouse with alopecia areata. This strain's MHC haplotype is H2-k. Material for sequencing was CD4+ T cells sorted from a lymph node. Incomplete CDR3 DNA: TGTGCCAGCACCTCTCTCCGGGACTGGGGACCCGGG. It yields the protein CASTSLRDWGPG. The entire CDR3 reads CASTSLRDWGPGQLYF.